The 13 T cell receptor beta chains below come from one sample, sequenced in a study of cytomegalovirus exposure and HLA in healthy donors. Vbeta (60) and Jbeta (13) primers were used in the PCR. Profiled with immunoSEQ multiplex PCR; TCRdb holds only in-frame clones, not every one. The repertoire includes roughly 130,000 clones, roughly three fifths of them detected once, and about 1.8% sits in the top ten. Sequenced material: PBMCs. The receptors derive from a male donor in good health and CMV-seronegative.

This chain uses TRBV7-3 with TRBJ2-2; D is perhaps TRBD1 (5 bases). V dropped 6 bases and J dropped 6 bases, with 11 bases sitting between them. The CDR3 is made up of 13 amino acids. Per germline, CDR1 SGHTA and CDR2 FQGTGA. CDR3 residues: CASSQDTSGELFF. As DNA, the CDR3 is TGTGCCAGCAGTCAGGACACGTCCGGGGAGCTGTTTTTT.

In its sample, this clone was seen a few times. The chain carries TRBV2 and TRBJ1-6; possibly TRBD1 for D (6 bases). The CDR3 length is 14 residues. The V and J ends lost 7 bases and 4 bases respectively, with 11 bases between them. The germline V gene encodes CDR1 SNHLY and CDR2 FYNNEI. The CDR3 sequence: CASIGQSYNSPLHF. As DNA, the CDR3 is TGTGCCAGCATTGGACAGTCATATAATTCACCCCTCCACTTT.

The genes are TRBV28 and TRBJ2-7; D perhaps matches TRBD1 (5 bases). V was cut by 6 bases and J by 2 bases, with 11 bases left in between. The CDR3 is 13 residues long. CDR1 and CDR2 from the germline V gene are MDHEN and SYDVKM. The CDR3 nucleotides are TGTGCCAGCAGGTCGACAGATCCCTACGAGCAGTACTTC. Translated: CASRSTDPYEQYF.

The rearrangement joins TRBV5-8 to TRBJ2-3; 9 bases fit TRBD1. Germline-derived CDR1 and CDR2 are SGHTS and YDEGEE. V gave up 2 bases and J gave up 4 bases; unmatched junction bases: 8. The CDR3 has 16 amino acids. CDR3 DNA sequence: TGTGCCAGCAGCTTCCAACAGGGGGCTGAGGCAGATACGCAGTATTTT. Its protein is CASSFQQGAEADTQYF.

The gene calls are TRBV29-1 and TRBJ2-3, with TRBD2 matching 8 bases. Germline assignment: CDR1 SQVTM and CDR2 ANQGSEA. After removal of 7 bases from V and 5 bases from J, the junction contained 11 bases not matched to a gene. The CDR3 sequence is 14 residues long. CDR3 in amino acids: CSARAGAGGDTQYF. The CDR3 nucleotides are TGCAGCGCTAGAGCGGGGGCCGGGGGAGATACGCAGTATTTT.

The count of this clone is one. Other DNA sequences of this sample code for an identical CDR3. This chain links TRBV29-1 with TRBJ2-7, with 9 bases that match TRBD1. The J segment lost 3 bases and the V segment lost 3 bases, leaving 0 bases of the junction unmatched. Germline CDR1 and CDR2: SQVTM and ANQGSEA. The CDR3 consists of 12 residues. The CDR3 here is CSVEGQGYEQYF. For the CDR3, the DNA is TGCAGCGTTGAGGGACAGGGCTACGAGCAGTACTTC.

The J gene is TRBJ1-2, the V gene TRBV7-2; TRBD1 agrees at 9 bases. The CDR3 has 13 amino acids. In germline, CDR1 is SGHTA, CDR2 FQGNSA. After removal of 3 bases from V and 6 bases from J, the junction contained 2 bases not matched to a gene. This chain's CDR3 is CASSFRDRDGYTF. CDR3 nucleotides: TGTGCCAGCAGCTTTAGGGACAGGGATGGCTACACCTTC. Variable domain in full (rest from reference TRBV7-2 and TRBJ1-2): GAGVSQSPSNKVTEKGKDVELRCDPISGHTALYWYRQSLGQGLEFLIYFQGNSAPDKSGLPSDRFSAERTGGSVSTLTIQRTQQEDSAVYLCASSFRDRDGYTFGSGTRLTVV.

V and J are TRBV5-1 and TRBJ2-5; tentative D call: TRBD2 (6 bases). CDR1 SGHRS and CDR2 YFSETQ come from the germline V gene. Deletions cut 5 bases from V and 4 bases from J, with 15 bases between. This CDR3 region has 14 residues. The CDR3 DNA reads as TGCGCCAGCAGGGCGGGAAACACTATAGAGACCCAGTACTTC. It yields the protein CASRAGNTIETQYF. The whole variable domain, filled in from reference TRBV5-1 and TRBJ2-5, reads KAGVTQTPRYLIKTRGQQVTLSCSPISGHRSVSWYQQTPGQGLQFLFEYFSETQRNKGNFPGRFSGRQFSNSRSEMNVSTLELGDSALYLCASRAGNTIETQYFGPGTRLLVL.

This clone was counted only a few times. CDR3 sequence (DNA): TGCGCCAGCAGCCGACAGGGCGAAAAACTGTTTTTT. Its translation: CASSRQGEKLFF. J is TRBJ1-4 and V is TRBV4-1; 7 bases are shared with TRBD1. V dropped 4 bases and J dropped 8; count of bases not matched to a gene: 1. The CDR3 runs to 12 residues. CDR1 is MGHRA, CDR2 YSYEKL, per germline.

The CDR3 bases are TGTGCCAGCTCACCAATGGGTGCGGATCAGCCCCAGCATTTT. Its translation is CASSPMGADQPQHF. V usage is TRBV18 and J usage is TRBJ1-5; no firm D call. The germline V gene encodes CDR1 KGHSH and CDR2 LQKENI. V was cut by 2 bases and J by 5 bases, with 10 bases left in between. There are 14 residues in the CDR3.

The gene calls are TRBV27 and TRBJ1-6; D may be TRBD1 (5 bases). Germline values: CDR1 MNHEY, CDR2 SMNVEV (reference sequence). Trimming removed 4 bases from V and 6 bases from J, with 10 bases in between. The CDR3 runs 14 residues. The CDR3 loop reads CASSSGQANSPLHF. CDR3 sequence (DNA): TGTGCCAGCAGTTCAGGACAAGCTAATTCACCCCTCCACTTT.

This sequence joins TRBV7-3 and TRBJ2-2; 8 positions agree with TRBD2. Germline assignment: CDR1 SGHTA and CDR2 FQGTGA. CDR3 size: 15 residues. V lost 2 bases and J lost 4; bases outside the gene matches: 3. For the CDR3, the DNA is TGTGCCAGCAGCTTATCCGGGGGGGCCACCGGGGAGCTGTTTTTT. This gives the protein CASSLSGGATGELFF.

This clone was seen more than once but under ten times. CDR3 amino acids: CASSYEDRPSYEQYF. DNA of the CDR3: TGTGCCAGCAGTTACGAGGACAGGCCATCCTACGAGCAGTACTTC. The chain combines TRBV6-5 with TRBJ2-7, with 7 bases aligning to TRBD1. V lost 2 bases, J lost 1 base, and 5 bases stayed unmatched. This CDR3 contains 15 residues. Germline V lookup: CDR1 MNHEY, CDR2 SVGAGI.